This entry describes one T cell receptor (beta chain). Its matching antigen is unknown. The data derive from a study of graft-versus-host responses after intestinal transplantation. Clones were read by immunoSEQ multiplex PCR, and TCRdb kept only the in-frame ones, dropping some. Of about 71,000 clones listed, 90% were seen once; the top ten hold about 1.3%. Germline-derived CDR1 and CDR2 are SGDLS and YYNGEE. The CDR3 contains 16 residues. Sequences were derived from unstimulated CD8+ T cells sorted from spleen or lymph node cells, sampled before intestinal transplant. The sequence derives from a human donor who received an intestinal transplant. The rearrangement uses TRBV9 and TRBJ2-5; 9 nucleotides agree with TRBD2. The DNA matches TRBJ2-7 better at its end, which makes the J call doubtful. The DNA of the CDR3 is TGTGCCAGCACAGGAGGGGCGGGGGGGCTCGGCTCCGAGCAGTACTTC. Encoded protein: CASTGGAGGLGSEQYF.